These 30 T cell receptor beta chains originate from one sample sequenced in a study of cytomegalovirus exposure and HLA in healthy donors. Primers for the PCR totalled 60 Vbeta and 13 Jbeta. Sequenced by immunoSEQ multiplex PCR; TCRdb stores in-frame clones only, minus some. The table includes around 100,000 clones, approximately 7.7% detected once. The source material was PBMCs. These TCRs come from a man aged 45-60 years in good health and CMV-seronegative.

The chain has TRBV4-1 and TRBJ1-3; 8 bases align to TRBD1. The germline CDR1 and CDR2 sequences are MGHRA and YSYEKL. This CDR3 region has 15 residues. The junction had 1 base not matched to a gene; V was cut back by 3 bases and J by 0 bases. This CDR3 reads CASSQTGDSGNTIYF. The CDR3 bases are TGCGCCAGCAGCCAGACAGGGGACTCTGGAAACACCATATATTTT.

The chain joins TRBV18 to TRBJ1-1, with D uncertain. CDR1 and CDR2 from the germline V gene are KGHSH and LQKENI. CDR3 length equals 17 residues. V lost 3 bases and J lost 0, with 17 bases in between. The chain's CDR3 is CASSPLRRGVMNTEAFF. CDR3 coding DNA: TGTGCCAGCTCACCCTTGCGTCGCGGGGTCATGAACACTGAAGCTTTCTTT.

The chain combines TRBV2 with TRBJ1-3; D uncertain. The ends were cut back, 0 bases at V and 0 bases at J, with 12 bases in the middle. This CDR3 spans 17 amino acids. The V gene's germline CDR1 is SNHLY and CDR2 FYNNEI. This chain's CDR3 is CASSEALHAPSGNTIYF. The CDR3 bases are TGTGCCAGCAGTGAAGCTTTACACGCTCCCTCTGGAAACACCATATATTTT.

The V and J genes are TRBV6-5 and TRBJ2-5; the D gene is possibly TRBD1 (6 bases). Per germline, CDR1 MNHEY and CDR2 SVGAGI. Trimming took 6 bases from V and 7 from J, leaving 18 bases between them. The CDR3 runs to 14 residues. CDR3 coding DNA: TGTGCCAGCAGCCACGGGACACTAAGGGGGACCCAGTACTTC. Encoded protein: CASSHGTLRGTQYF.

This clone was observed a few times. The chain couples TRBV28 to TRBJ2-5, with TRBD1 as a possible D gene (6 bases). The CDR3 contains 15 residues. Germline CDR1 reads MDHEN; CDR2 reads SYDVKM. The V gene lost 4 bases and the J gene lost 2 bases, with 14 bases spanning the gap. Here the CDR3 reads CASSSFGTNQETQYF. In DNA, the CDR3 is TGTGCCAGCAGTTCCTTCGGGACAAATCAAGAGACCCAGTACTTC.

This clone was observed a handful of times. The rearrangement joins TRBV6-1 to TRBJ1-5; D might be TRBD1 (6 bases). The CDR3 spans 15 residues. V dropped 5 bases and J dropped 0 bases, with 11 bases sitting between them. Germline V lookup: CDR1 MNHNS, CDR2 SASEGT. CDR3: CASSSGTLSNQPQHF. DNA of the CDR3: TGTGCCAGCAGTTCCGGGACACTTAGCAATCAGCCCCAGCATTTT.

The V and J genes are TRBV11-2 and TRBJ2-7, with a possible D match to TRBD2 (7 bases). The CDR3 has 16 residues. Per germline, CDR1 SGHAT and CDR2 FQNNGV. V lost 1 base and J 4 bases, leaving 17 bases between the germline ends. The CDR3 sequence: CASSLGVGGPKYEQYF. The DNA for the CDR3 is TGTGCCAGCAGCTTAGGTGTGGGGGGGCCTAAATACGAGCAGTACTTC.

This clone has more than one count but fewer than ten. CDR3 bases: TGTGCCAGCAGCTTACAAGGGAGTAATGAAAAACTGTTTTTT. Its protein product is CASSLQGSNEKLFF. V is TRBV7-6 and J is TRBJ1-4; D uncertain. CDR3 size: 14 residues. In germline, CDR1 is SGHVS, CDR2 FNYEAQ. V was pared by 2 bases and J by 4 bases, with 8 bases between. Filled out from reference TRBV7-6 and TRBJ1-4, the complete variable domain reads GAGVSQSPRYKVTKRGQDVALRCDPISGHVSLYWYRQALGQGPEFLTYFNYEAQQDKSGLPNDRFSAERPEGSISTLTIQRTEQRDSAMYRCASSLQGSNEKLFFGSGTQLSVL.

The rearrangement uses TRBV19 and TRBJ1-5; D might be TRBD1 (6 bases). This CDR3 has 13 residues. Germline assignment: CDR1 LNHDA and CDR2 SQIVND (reference sequence). The V gene lost 6 bases and the J gene lost 3 bases, with 9 bases spanning the gap. CDR3 sequence: CASSGQYNQPQHF. CDR3 bases: TGTGCCAGTAGCGGACAGTACAATCAGCCCCAGCATTTT.

This rearrangement joins TRBV5-5 to TRBJ2-3; 11 nucleotides match TRBD1. The J segment lost 6 bases and the V segment lost 2 bases, leaving 5 bases of the junction unmatched. Germline V CDR1 and CDR2: SGHKS, YYEKEE (reference sequence). The CDR3 is 15 residues long. The CDR3 loop is CASSLGQGAGDTQYF. The CDR3 bases are TGTGCCAGCAGCTTAGGACAGGGGGCGGGTGATACGCAGTATTTT.

This clone appeared a few times. This sample includes further DNA sequences coding for the same CDR3. This sequence joins TRBV10-3 and TRBJ2-7, with TRBD2 matching over 9 bases. The ends lost 6 bases at V and 0 bases at J; junction bases unmatched: 0. The CDR3 length is 13 residues. The germline CDR1 and CDR2 sequences are ENHRY and SYGVKD. CDR3 in amino acids: CAIRREGSYEQYF. The CDR3 DNA is TGTGCCATCAGGCGGGAGGGCTCCTACGAGCAGTACTTC.

The J gene is TRBJ2-3, the V gene TRBV27; D is uncertain. The CDR3 loop spans 16 amino acids. V was trimmed by 3 bases and J by 0 bases, leaving 13 bases between them. Germline CDR1 reads MNHEY; CDR2 reads SMNVEV (reference sequence). The CDR3 bases are TGTGCCAGCAGTTTCATAAGTTTCGCGAGCACAGATACGCAGTATTTT. Residues: CASSFISFASTDTQYF.

This clone was seen a few times. The chain has TRBV6-1 and TRBJ2-7; TRBD1 is a possible D gene (6 bases). The V gene's germline CDR1 is MNHNS and CDR2 SASEGT. V was shortened by 1 base and J by 7 bases, with 17 bases between the two germline ends. CDR3 size: 15 residues. The CDR3 region has the DNA TGTGCCAGCAGTGAAGGGACAGTAGGCGCAGGGGAGCAGTACTTC. Translated, it gives CASSEGTVGAGEQYF.

This clone was detected only a few times. The rearrangement joins TRBV5-8 to TRBJ2-2, with D unclear. V was pared by 0 bases and J by 4 bases, with 7 bases between. The V gene's germline CDR1 is SGHTS and CDR2 YDEGEE. CDR3 length equals 14 residues. The CDR3 loop is CASSLGLITGELFF. The CDR3 DNA reads as TGTGCCAGCAGCTTGGGACTTATCACCGGGGAGCTGTTTTTT.

The chain joins TRBV27 to TRBJ2-7, with D possibly TRBD2 on 6 matching bases. From germline, CDR1 is MNHEY and CDR2 SMNVEV (reference sequence). This CDR3 has 13 residues. V dropped 5 bases and J dropped 9 bases, with 17 bases sitting between them. CDR3 bases: TGTGCCAGCAGTCCCAGGGACTTTTCCGTGCAGTACTTC. Translation gives CASSPRDFSVQYF.

The chain links TRBV13 to TRBJ1-1; possibly TRBD1 for D (6 bases). Germline lookup yields CDR1 PRHDT and CDR2 FYEKMQ (reference sequence). This CDR3 comprises 15 residues. V dropped 4 bases and J dropped 0 bases, with 12 bases sitting between them. The CDR3 loop reads CASSSYRALNTEAFF. The CDR3 nucleotides are TGTGCCAGCAGCTCCTACAGGGCGTTGAACACTGAAGCTTTCTTT. The entire variable domain, with the rest obtained from reference TRBV13 and TRBJ1-1, is as follows: AAGVIQSPRHLIKEKRETATLKCYPIPRHDTVYWYQQGPGQDPQFLISFYEKMQSDKGSIPDRFSAQQFSDYHSELNMSSLELGDSALYFCASSSYRALNTEAFFGQGTRLTVV.

This clone was detected a few times. The rearrangement links TRBV7-9 to TRBJ2-3, with D possibly being TRBD1 (6 bases). The CDR3 extends over 14 amino acids. Germline V gene data show CDR1 as SEHNR and CDR2 as FQNEAQ (reference sequence). The germline V and J ends were trimmed by 5 bases and 4 bases, with 13 bases remaining between them. The CDR3, as DNA: TGTGCCAGCAGCCCAGGGGCTGTGGCAGATACGCAGTATTTT. Encoded protein: CASSPGAVADTQYF.

This clone was detected a few times. The chain links TRBV19 to TRBJ1-5; possible D gene TRBD1, 5 bases. Germline CDR1 is LNHDA and CDR2 is SQIVND (reference sequence). This CDR3 is 12 amino acids long. Trimming stripped 6 bases from V and 3 bases from J, with 6 bases between. DNA of the CDR3: TGTGCCAGTAGCAGGGACAATCAGCCCCAGCATTTT. Residues: CASSRDNQPQHF.

The gene calls are TRBV28 and TRBJ1-2; a possible D gene is TRBD1 (6 bases). Germline CDR1 MDHEN, CDR2 SYDVKM. V was trimmed by 3 bases and J by 0 bases, leaving 17 bases between them. The CDR3 totals 17 residues. Here the CDR3 DNA reads TGTGCCAGCAGTTTGGGGGGGGGCGAGGTAACTAACTATGGCTACACCTTC. Protein sequence: CASSLGGGEVTNYGYTF.

This clone was observed a handful of times. The rearrangement joins TRBV13 to TRBJ1-6, with D perhaps matching TRBD1 (5 bases). V gave up 3 bases and J gave up 7 bases, with 13 bases separating them. Germline loops: CDR1 PRHDT, CDR2 FYEKMQ (reference sequence). This CDR3 has 15 amino acids. In DNA, the CDR3 is TGTGCCAGCAGCTTGGAGGGACCGACGAATTCACCCCTCCACTTT. Residues: CASSLEGPTNSPLHF.

This clone was counted a few times. The V gene is TRBV2, the J gene TRBJ2-2; D is possibly TRBD2 (7 bases). Germline-derived CDR1 and CDR2 are SNHLY and FYNNEI. Trimming shortened V by 6 bases and J by 0 bases, and 11 bases separated the two germline ends. The CDR3 spans 15 residues. The CDR3 DNA reads as TGTGCCAGCAGGAGGGGGGGATCGAACACCGGGGAGCTGTTTTTT. Its translation: CASRRGGSNTGELFF.

The chain has TRBV6-6 and TRBJ2-5; D might be TRBD2 (5 bases). Trimming removed 4 bases from V and 5 bases from J, with 14 bases in between. Germline-derived CDR1 and CDR2 are MNHNY and SVGAGI (reference sequence). This CDR3 comprises 14 residues. Here the CDR3 DNA reads TGTGCCAGCAGTTCCCCCGAGGGCCCGGAGACCCAGTACTTC. This sequence encodes CASSSPEGPETQYF.

Only a few counts were recorded for this clone. The genes are TRBV6-1 and TRBJ2-7; 10 bases agree with TRBD2. The CDR3 has 14 amino acids. The V and J ends lost 6 bases and 4 bases, in that order; junction bases with no gene match: 6. Germline V gene lookup returns CDR1 MNHNS and CDR2 SASEGT. This chain's CDR3 is CASRLHSGGYEQYF. CDR3 DNA sequence: TGTGCCAGCAGACTTCATAGCGGGGGGTACGAGCAGTACTTC.

The J gene is TRBJ2-1, the V gene TRBV6-1, with 12 nucleotides matching TRBD2. This CDR3 is built from 16 residues. With V trimmed by 1 base and J by 8 bases, 6 bases remained unmatched. Germline V lookup: CDR1 MNHNS, CDR2 SASEGT. The CDR3 protein is CASSEVLAGGSDEQFF. The CDR3 DNA reads TGTGCCAGCAGTGAAGTTCTAGCGGGAGGGTCGGATGAGCAGTTCTTC.

This chain connects TRBV18 to TRBJ1-2; possible D gene TRBD1, 5 bases. V lost 2 bases to trimming and J lost 8 bases, with 18 bases between them. CDR3 size: 15 residues. Looked up from germline, CDR1 is KGHSH and CDR2 is LQKENI. CDR3 nucleotide sequence: TGTGCCAGCTCACCAAAACAGGATTCCCCTAGGGGCTACACCTTC. Translated: CASSPKQDSPRGYTF.

There are a few counts of this clone. The chain recombines TRBV28 with TRBJ1-2; 7 positions agree with TRBD1. CDR1 MDHEN and CDR2 SYDVKM come from the germline V gene. J gave up 4 bases and V 5 bases, and 7 bases lay outside the gene matches. The CDR3 loop spans 14 amino acids. The DNA of the CDR3 is TGTGCCAGCAGTCGGGGACAGTCATCCTATGGCTACACCTTC. Its translation is CASSRGQSSYGYTF.

V usage is TRBV7-8 and J usage is TRBJ2-7; 11 positions match TRBD2. Trimming cost V 6 bases and J 7 bases; bases outside gene matches: 11. This CDR3 has 15 amino acids. CDR1 SGHVS and CDR2 FQNEAQ come from the germline V gene. Here the CDR3 reads CASSPSGRLLGEQYF. The CDR3, as DNA: TGTGCCAGCAGTCCTAGCGGGAGGTTACTGGGGGAGCAGTACTTC. Variable domain in full (rest from reference TRBV7-8 and TRBJ2-7): GAGVSQSPRYKVAKRGQDVALRCDPISGHVSLFWYQQALGQGPEFLTYFQNEAQLDKSGLPSDRFFAERPEGSVSTLKIQRTQQEDSAVYLCASSPSGRLLGEQYFGPGTRLTVT.

The J gene is TRBJ2-7, the V gene TRBV6-5; 7 bases line up with TRBD1. Germline assignment: CDR1 MNHEY and CDR2 SVGAGI. With 6 bases clipped from V and 2 bases from J, the junction kept 4 bases outside the gene matches. This CDR3 spans 13 amino acids. The CDR3 spells CASRPTGTYEQYF. In nucleotides, the CDR3 is TGTGCCAGCAGACCGACAGGGACCTACGAGCAGTACTTC.

The gene calls are TRBV6-5 and TRBJ2-3; D ambiguous. Trimming took 0 bases from V and 6 from J, leaving 4 bases between them. Per the germline V gene, CDR1 is MNHEY and CDR2 is SVGAGI. The CDR3 has 12 amino acids. CDR3 sequence: CASSYSRDTQYF. In DNA form, the CDR3 reads TGTGCCAGCAGTTACTCGCGGGATACGCAGTATTTT.

The CDR3 DNA reads TGTGCCAGCAGCGTAACCCGACAGAAAGAGGACACTGAAGCTTTCTTT. Translated: CASSVTRQKEDTEAFF. The chain couples TRBV7-8 to TRBJ1-1; perhaps TRBD1 as D (5 bases). CDR3 length: 16 amino acids. V dropped 5 bases and J dropped 3 bases, with 19 bases sitting between them. Per germline, CDR1 SGHVS and CDR2 FQNEAQ.